The next 29 T cell receptor beta chains were all read from a single sample in a study of T-cell reconstitution after alpha-beta-depleted transplantation in children. As it was prepared, the TCRbeta library received unique molecular identifiers. One entry per CDR3 protein, called by TCRdb with MiXCR from the PCR reads. This sample has roughly 500,000 distinct CDR3 sequences, with approximately 29% found just once. The sequences come from PBMCs from the stem cell graft donor, collected from the stem cell graft. The receptor set was obtained from a human donor who donated a stem cell graft to a child with aplastic anemia.

V is TRBV11-2 and J is TRBJ2-2, with 9 bases matching TRBD2. Looked up from germline, CDR1 is SGHAT and CDR2 is FQNNGV. The J segment lost 6 bases and the V segment lost 5 bases, leaving 16 bases of the junction unmatched. The CDR3 is made up of 18 amino acids. The CDR3 sequence: CASSIHLRSGRGSGELFF. The CDR3 DNA reads TGTGCCAGCAGCATTCATCTTCGTAGCGGGAGAGGGTCCGGGGAGCTGTTTTTT.

DNA of the CDR3: TGCGCCAGCAGCCAAGGGGCTAATCAGTCCCCCCCCGGGCAGTTCTTC. Encoded protein: CASSQGANQSPPGQFF. The chain uses TRBV4-3 and TRBJ2-1; D remains unclear. In germline, CDR1 is LGHNA, CDR2 YSLEER. Trimming pared 1 base from V and 12 bases from J, leaving 22 bases between. The length of the CDR3 is 16 residues.

The gene calls are TRBV10-3 and TRBJ2-1; D gene unclear. The CDR3 length is 11 residues. CDR1 is ENHRY and CDR2 is SYGVKD in the germline V gene. V was trimmed by 3 bases and J by 10 bases, leaving 7 bases between them. The CDR3 loop is CAISDIDEQFF. The CDR3 region has the DNA TGTGCCATCAGTGATATAGACGAGCAGTTCTTC.

This chain joins TRBV18 and TRBJ2-2, with 8 bases that match TRBD1. There are 14 residues in the CDR3. From germline, CDR1 is KGHSH and CDR2 LQKENI. The V and J ends lost 3 bases and 6 bases, in that order; junction bases with no gene match: 3. This CDR3 is CASSPGTGAGELFF. The CDR3 DNA is TGTGCCAGCTCACCCGGGACAGGAGCCGGGGAGCTGTTTTTT.

The rearrangement uses TRBV20-1 and TRBJ1-5; weak D call: TRBD1 (5 bases). V was trimmed by 0 bases and J by 1 base, leaving 10 bases between them. The CDR3 has 15 residues. Germline V gene lookup returns CDR1 DFQATT and CDR2 SNEGSKA (reference sequence). The chain's CDR3 is CSAREPGVSNQPQHF. CDR3 nucleotide sequence: TGCAGTGCTAGAGAACCGGGGGTGAGCAATCAGCCCCAGCATTTT.

This clonotype has more than one count but fewer than ten. The CDR3: CSVGAGGAQAFF. The CDR3 DNA sequence: TGCAGCGTTGGAGCTGGGGGGGCCCAGGCTTTCTTT. The chain carries TRBV29-1 and TRBJ1-1; a possible D gene is TRBD1 (6 bases). Trimming stripped 4 bases from V and 11 bases from J, with 17 bases between. This CDR3 spans 12 amino acids. Germline values: CDR1 SQVTM, CDR2 ANQGSEA.

The rearrangement uses TRBV7-2 and TRBJ1-2; D not resolved. The CDR3 runs to 12 residues. V was clipped by 0 bases and J by 7 bases, with 6 bases between them. CDR1 is SGHTA and CDR2 is FQGNSA in the germline V gene. DNA of the CDR3: TGTGCCAGCAGCTTAGCCGTAGGTGGCTACACCTTC. Its protein product is CASSLAVGGYTF.

The V call is TRBV15, the J call TRBJ2-3; TRBD1 agrees at 9 bases. The V gene's germline CDR1 is LNHNV and CDR2 YYDKDF (reference sequence). J lost 7 bases, V lost 4 bases, and 9 bases had no gene match. This CDR3 has 15 amino acids. The CDR3 region has the DNA TGTGCCACCAGCATTTCACCGGGACAGGGAAATACGCAGTATTTT. Encoded protein: CATSISPGQGNTQYF. Full variable domain (missing parts from reference TRBV15 and TRBJ2-3): DAMVIQNPRYQVTQFGKPVTLSCSQTLNHNVMYWYQQKSSQAPKLLFHYYDKDFNNEADTPDNFQSRRPNTSFCFLDIRSPGLGDTAMYLCATSISPGQGNTQYFGPGTRLTVL.

CDR3: CAISPGQVISEAFF. DNA for the CDR3: TGTGCCATCAGCCCGGGACAGGTTATCTCTGAAGCTTTCTTT. The rearrangement links TRBV10-3 to TRBJ1-1, with 8 positions matching TRBD1. The CDR3 sequence is 14 residues long. Germline-derived CDR1 and CDR2 are ENHRY and SYGVKD. V gave up 6 bases and J gave up 6 bases; unmatched junction bases: 9.

The rearrangement links TRBV7-2 to TRBJ1-5; D may be TRBD1 (5 bases). In germline, CDR1 is SGHTA, CDR2 FQGNSA. The V end was cut by 4 bases, the J end by 4 bases, with 14 bases between. The CDR3 totals 15 residues. The CDR3 loop is CASSSGRSGNQPQHF. As DNA, the CDR3 is TGTGCCAGCAGCTCGGGACGGTCTGGTAATCAGCCCCAGCATTTT.

The V gene is TRBV6-2 or TRBV6-3, the J gene TRBJ2-4; weak D call: TRBD2 (5 bases). CDR1 and CDR2 (germline): MNHEY, SVGEGT. The CDR3 sequence is 14 residues long. V shed 3 bases and J shed 7 bases, with 13 bases lying between them. The CDR3, as DNA: TGTGCCAGCAGTTATGGGGTAGCGAGCAACATTCAGTACTTC. This gives the protein CASSYGVASNIQYF.

This clonotype was detected a few times. J is TRBJ2-2 and V is TRBV5-4, with D unclear. This CDR3 has 16 amino acids. The V gene lost 1 base and the J gene lost 0 bases, with 10 bases spanning the gap. Per the germline V gene, CDR1 is SGHNT and CDR2 is YYREEE (reference sequence). CDR3 loop: CASSLFVGSNTGELFF. CDR3 in DNA: TGTGCCAGCAGCTTGTTTGTGGGTTCGAACACCGGGGAGCTGTTTTTT.

The gene calls are TRBV25-1 and TRBJ2-7; D is uncertain. This CDR3 comprises 12 residues. Trimming took off 4 bases at V and 4 bases at J, with 8 bases between the two ends. Germline CDR1 MGHDK, CDR2 SYGVNS. The CDR3 nucleotides read TGTGCCAGCAGTGGGCTCCGTTACGAGCAGTACTTC. This codes for CASSGLRYEQYF.

The chain carries TRBV7-9 and TRBJ1-1, with a tentative D call TRBD1 (5 bases). Trimming took off 6 bases at V and 0 bases at J, with 14 bases between the two ends. In germline, CDR1 is SEHNR, CDR2 FQNEAQ (reference sequence). The CDR3 has 15 residues. The CDR3 region has the DNA TGTGCCAGCAGGGAATGGGACGGATTGAACACTGAAGCTTTCTTT. It codes for CASREWDGLNTEAFF.

This chain joins TRBV11-2 and TRBJ2-1; D is perhaps TRBD1 (6 bases). Germline loops: CDR1 SGHAT, CDR2 FQNNGV. V was pared by 4 bases and J by 6 bases, with 13 bases between. The CDR3 sequence is 14 residues long. CDR3 sequence reads: CASSSRQVLNEQFF. The CDR3 region has the DNA TGTGCCAGCAGCTCTCGACAGGTCCTCAATGAGCAGTTCTTC.

V and J are TRBV11-2 and TRBJ2-3, with 9 positions matching TRBD1. V lost 5 bases, J lost 4 bases, and 10 bases stayed unmatched. CDR3 size: 16 residues. The germline gives CDR1 SGHAT, CDR2 FQNNGV. The CDR3 here is CASSPVRTGVADTQYF. The CDR3 DNA follows: TGTGCCAGCAGCCCTGTTAGGACAGGGGTAGCAGATACGCAGTATTTT. The full variable domain, its missing parts supplied by reference TRBV11-2 and TRBJ2-3, is EAGVAQSPRYKIIEKRQSVAFWCNPISGHATLYWYQQILGQGPKLLIQFQNNGVVDDSQLPKDRFSAERLKGVDSTLKIQPAKLEDSAVYLCASSPVRTGVADTQYFGPGTRLTVL.

The V call is TRBV29-1, the J call TRBJ2-1; TRBD2 matches at 10 bases. This CDR3 has 16 amino acids. Germline V gives CDR1 SQVTM, CDR2 ANQGSEA. J was trimmed by 8 bases and V by 0 bases; bases with no gene match: 10. CDR3 sequence: CSVEDAASGRAYEQFF. CDR3 nucleotides: TGCAGCGTTGAAGATGCCGCGAGCGGGAGGGCCTATGAGCAGTTCTTC.

The V call is TRBV7-2, the J call TRBJ1-6, with 9 bases aligning to TRBD1. V lost 1 base to trimming and J lost 6 bases; unmatched junction nucleotides: 1. Germline assignment: CDR1 SGHTA and CDR2 FQGNSA. The CDR3 contains 15 residues. This chain's CDR3 is CASSLDRGPNSPLHF. As DNA, the CDR3 is TGTGCCAGCAGCTTAGACAGGGGGCCTAATTCACCCCTCCACTTT.

This sequence joins TRBV5-1 and TRBJ2-7; 7 bases agree with TRBD1. With V trimmed by 1 base and J by 3 bases, 1 base remained unmatched. This CDR3 is 13 amino acids long. In germline, CDR1 is SGHRS, CDR2 YFSETQ. Here the CDR3 reads CASSLNRGYEQYV. Written as DNA, the CDR3 is TGCGCCAGCAGCTTGAACAGGGGCTACGAGCAGTACGTC.

The chain recombines TRBV20-1 with TRBJ1-4; 8 nucleotides line up with TRBD1. The ends lost 4 bases at V and 2 bases at J; junction bases unmatched: 6. From germline, CDR1 is DFQATT and CDR2 SNEGSKA (reference sequence). The CDR3 covers 15 residues. The CDR3 DNA reads as TGCAGTGCTAAAAACAGGGGGGCGACTAATGAAAAACTGTTTTTT. Its translation: CSAKNRGATNEKLFF.

CDR3 protein: CSARAPGLAGGPGETQYF. In DNA form, the CDR3 reads TGCAGTGCGCGAGCTCCGGGACTAGCGGGAGGGCCTGGAGAGACCCAGTACTTC. The V and J genes are TRBV20-1 and TRBJ2-5; 16 bases map to TRBD2. Unmatched junction bases numbered 14, after V lost 6 bases and J lost 4 bases. Germline V gene sequence: CDR1 DFQATT, CDR2 SNEGSKA (reference sequence). CDR3 length equals 18 residues.

The chain joins TRBV6-5 to TRBJ1-1; no clear D. The CDR3 sequence is 14 residues long. Germline-derived CDR1 and CDR2 are MNHEY and SVGAGI. V was trimmed by 0 bases and J by 6 bases, leaving 11 bases between them. This chain's CDR3 is CASSYSLRIPEAFF. Here the CDR3 DNA reads TGTGCCAGCAGTTACTCGTTGAGGATCCCTGAAGCTTTCTTT.

This clonotype appeared a few times. The V call is TRBV6-5, the J call TRBJ1-5; D not certain. V lost 0 bases to trimming and J lost 0 bases, with 6 bases between them. CDR1 and CDR2 from the germline V gene are MNHEY and SVGAGI. The length of the CDR3 is 15 residues. CDR3 region: CASSYSVYSNQPQHF. The DNA for the CDR3 is TGTGCCAGCAGTTACTCCGTTTATAGCAATCAGCCCCAGCATTTT.

J is TRBJ1-1 and V is TRBV5-5, with D uncertain. The ends were cut back, 5 bases at V and 4 bases at J, with 21 bases in the middle. The CDR3 length is 16 residues. The germline V gene encodes CDR1 SGHKS and CDR2 YYEKEE (reference sequence). This chain's CDR3 is CASRNGGSRVGTEAFF. Here the CDR3 DNA reads TGTGCCAGCAGAAATGGCGGGTCAAGGGTTGGCACTGAAGCTTTCTTT.

This clonotype was recorded a few times. The CDR3 region is CASTRGSSYEQYF. The CDR3 region has the DNA TGTGCCAGCACCCGAGGGTCTAGCTACGAGCAGTACTTC. V gene TRBV7-8 combines with J gene TRBJ2-7; D is perhaps TRBD2 (5 bases). The germline V gene has CDR1 SGHVS and CDR2 FQNEAQ. This CDR3 has 13 amino acids. Trimming pared 7 bases from V and 3 bases from J, leaving 13 bases between.

The chain carries TRBV20-1 and TRBJ2-1; D may be TRBD2 (5 bases). Between the trimmed V and J ends, which lost 0 bases and 6 bases, there was a span of 12 bases. The CDR3 contains 14 residues. Germline V gene data show CDR1 as DFQATT and CDR2 as SNEGSKA (reference sequence). CDR3 sequence reads: CSARDPGVLNEQFF. Here the CDR3 DNA reads TGCAGTGCTAGAGATCCCGGGGTCCTCAATGAGCAGTTCTTC.

This clonotype occurred a few times. The V gene is TRBV20-1, the J gene TRBJ2-3; no firm D call. The CDR3 has 13 amino acids. The ends were cut back, 6 bases at V and 0 bases at J, with 10 bases in the middle. Germline lookup yields CDR1 DFQATT and CDR2 SNEGSKA (reference sequence). The chain's CDR3 is CSATLLSTDTQYF. Written as DNA, the CDR3 is TGCAGTGCCACCCTCCTTAGCACAGATACGCAGTATTTT.

In its sample, this clonotype was seen once. The chain is built from TRBV5-4 and TRBJ2-3; the D gene is possibly TRBD1 (5 bases). The V gene's germline CDR1 is SGHNT and CDR2 YYREEE (reference sequence). This CDR3 spans 13 amino acids. V was trimmed by 5 bases and J by 2 bases, leaving 9 bases between them. The DNA of the CDR3 is TGTGCCAGCAGTCCACAGGACACAGATACGCAGTATTTT. The encoded protein is CASSPQDTDTQYF.

The genes are TRBV28 and TRBJ2-2; no clear D. V lost 5 bases, J lost 5 bases, and 9 bases lay in between. CDR1 and CDR2 from the germline V gene are MDHEN and SYDVKM. This CDR3 comprises 13 residues. CDR3 amino acids: CASSRAQTGELFF. The CDR3 DNA sequence: TGTGCCAGCAGTCGGGCACAAACCGGGGAGCTGTTTTTT.